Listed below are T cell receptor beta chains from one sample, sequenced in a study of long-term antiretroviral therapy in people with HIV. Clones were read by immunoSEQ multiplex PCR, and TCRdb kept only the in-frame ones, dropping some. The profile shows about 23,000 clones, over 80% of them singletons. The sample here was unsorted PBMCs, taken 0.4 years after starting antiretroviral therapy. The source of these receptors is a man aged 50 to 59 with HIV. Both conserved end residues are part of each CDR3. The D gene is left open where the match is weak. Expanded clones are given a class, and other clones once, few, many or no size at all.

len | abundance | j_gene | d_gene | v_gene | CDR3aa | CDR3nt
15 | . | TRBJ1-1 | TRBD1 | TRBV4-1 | CASSQPTGRNTEAFF | TGCGCCAGCAGCCAACCGACAGGGCGGAACACTGAAGCTTTCTTT
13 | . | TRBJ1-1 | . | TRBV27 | CASNQGRNTEAFF | TGTGCCAGCAATCAGGGGCGGAACACTGAAGCTTTCTTT
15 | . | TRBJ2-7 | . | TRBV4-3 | CASSQEVTRAYEQYF | TGCGCCAGCAGCCAAGAAGTAACCAGGGCTTACGAGCAGTACTTC
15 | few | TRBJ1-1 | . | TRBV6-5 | CASSSTNLLNTEAFF | TGTGCCAGCAGTTCCACCAATTTATTAAACACTGAAGCTTTCTTT
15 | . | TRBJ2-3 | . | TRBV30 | CAWSVQVAVSDTQYF | TGTGCCTGGAGTGTACAGGTAGCGGTCTCAGATACGCAGTATTTT
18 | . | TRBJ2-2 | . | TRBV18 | CASSPRPTGGANTGELFF | TGTGCCAGCTCACCACGACCGACCGGCGGGGCGAACACCGGGGAGCTGTTTTTT
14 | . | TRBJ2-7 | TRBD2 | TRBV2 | CATKSGGFTYEQYF | TGTGCCACCAAAAGCGGGGGGTTTACCTACGAGCAGTACTTC
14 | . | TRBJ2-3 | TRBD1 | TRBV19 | CASSDRGATDTQYF | TGTGCCTCCTCGGACAGGGGGGCCACAGATACGCAGTATTTT
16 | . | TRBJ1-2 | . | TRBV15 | CATSSPSTGVKGGYTF | TGTGCCACCAGCAGTCCCTCAACGGGGGTTAAAGGCGGCTACACCTTC
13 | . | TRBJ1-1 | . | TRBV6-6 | CASTRAVNTEAFF | TGTGCCAGCACCAGGGCAGTAAACACTGAAGCTTTCTTT
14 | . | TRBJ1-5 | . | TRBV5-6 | CASSYGTDNQPQHF | TGTGCCAGCAGCTATGGGACGGACAATCAGCCCCAGCATTTT
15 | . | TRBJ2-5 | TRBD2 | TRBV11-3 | CASSPGGGGEETQYF | TGTGCCAGCAGCCCGGGCGGCGGGGGGGAAGAGACCCAGTACTTC
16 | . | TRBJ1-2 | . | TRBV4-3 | CASSQVDNSRARGYTF | TGCGCCAGCAGCCAAGTAGATAACTCCAGGGCCCGGGGCTACACCTTC
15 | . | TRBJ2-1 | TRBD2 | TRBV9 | CASSFRLAAYNEQFF | TGTGCCAGCAGCTTCCGACTAGCTGCCTACAATGAGCAGTTCTTC
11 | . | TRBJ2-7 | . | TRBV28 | CASSTSHEQYF | TGTGCCAGCAGTACAAGCCACGAGCAGTACTTC
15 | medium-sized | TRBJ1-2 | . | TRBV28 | CASSIRAPNGHGYTF | TGTGCCAGCAGCATCCGGGCTCCGAACGGGCATGGCTACACCTTC
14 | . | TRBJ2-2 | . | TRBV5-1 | CASSLIIAPGELFF | TGCGCCAGCAGCCTAATCATAGCGCCCGGGGAGCTGTTTTTT
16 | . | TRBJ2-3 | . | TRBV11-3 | CASSLTGSRGTDTQYF | TGTGCCAGCAGCTTAACAGGTTCGAGAGGCACAGATACGCAGTATTTT
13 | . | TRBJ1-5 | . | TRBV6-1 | CASRLDSNQPQHF | TGTGCCAGCAGACTGGATAGCAATCAGCCCCAGCATTTT
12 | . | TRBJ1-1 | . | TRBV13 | CASSLTGTEAFF | TGTGCCAGCAGCTTGACCGGGACTGAAGCTTTCTTT
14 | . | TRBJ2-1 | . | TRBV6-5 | CASSIPGSYNEQFF | TGTGCCAGCAGTATACCAGGCTCCTACAATGAGCAGTTCTTC
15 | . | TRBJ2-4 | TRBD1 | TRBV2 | CASSEFVGQGNIQYF | TGTGCCAGCAGTGAATTCGTCGGACAGGGGAACATTCAGTACTTC
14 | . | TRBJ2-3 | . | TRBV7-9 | CASSLGTPEDTQYF | TGTGCCAGCAGCTTAGGGACGCCCGAGGATACGCAGTATTTT
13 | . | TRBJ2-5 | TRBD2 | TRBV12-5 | CASGSGGSKTQYF | TGTGCTAGTGGGAGCGGGGGGAGTAAGACCCAGTACTTC
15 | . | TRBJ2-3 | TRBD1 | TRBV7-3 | CASSLGTGVVDTQYF | TGTGCCAGCAGCTTAGGGACAGGGGTCGTTGATACGCAGTATTTT
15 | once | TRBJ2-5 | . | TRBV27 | CASSLGASSQETQYF | TGTGCCAGCAGTTTAGGAGCTTCAAGTCAAGAGACCCAGTACTTC